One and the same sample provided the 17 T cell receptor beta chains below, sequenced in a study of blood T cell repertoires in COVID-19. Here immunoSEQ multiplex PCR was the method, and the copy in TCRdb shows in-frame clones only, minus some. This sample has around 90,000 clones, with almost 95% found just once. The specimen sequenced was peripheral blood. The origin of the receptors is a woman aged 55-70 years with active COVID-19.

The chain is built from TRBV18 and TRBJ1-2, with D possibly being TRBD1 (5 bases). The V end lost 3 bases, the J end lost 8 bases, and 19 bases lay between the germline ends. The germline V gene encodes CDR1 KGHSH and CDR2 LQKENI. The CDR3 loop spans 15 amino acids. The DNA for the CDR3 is TGTGCCAGCTCACCCCGGAGCAGGGAAGCGAGGGGCTACACCTTC. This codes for CASSPRSREARGYTF.

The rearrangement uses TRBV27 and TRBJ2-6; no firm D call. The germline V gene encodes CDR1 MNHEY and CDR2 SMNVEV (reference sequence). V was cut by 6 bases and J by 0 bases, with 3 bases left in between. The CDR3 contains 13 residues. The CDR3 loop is CASSLSGANVLTF. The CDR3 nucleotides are TGTGCCAGCAGCCTCTCTGGGGCCAACGTCCTGACTTTC. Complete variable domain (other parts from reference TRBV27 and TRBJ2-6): EAQVTQNPRYLITVTGKKLTVTCSQNMNHEYMSWYRQDPGLGLRQIYYSMNVEVTDKGDVPEGYKVSRKEKRNFPLILESPSPNQTSLYFCASSLSGANVLTFGAGSRLTVL.

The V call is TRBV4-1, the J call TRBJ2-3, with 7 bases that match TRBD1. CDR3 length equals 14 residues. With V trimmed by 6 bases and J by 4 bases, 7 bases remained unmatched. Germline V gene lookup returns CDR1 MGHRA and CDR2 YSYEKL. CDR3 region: CASRSRQGSDTQYF. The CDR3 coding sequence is TGCGCCAGCAGAAGTAGACAGGGATCAGATACGCAGTATTTT.

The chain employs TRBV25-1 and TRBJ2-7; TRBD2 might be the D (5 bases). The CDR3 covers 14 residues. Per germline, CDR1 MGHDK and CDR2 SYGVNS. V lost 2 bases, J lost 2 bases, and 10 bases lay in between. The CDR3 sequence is CASSELAETYEQYF. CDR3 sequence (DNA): TGTGCCAGCAGTGAACTAGCAGAGACCTACGAGCAGTACTTC.

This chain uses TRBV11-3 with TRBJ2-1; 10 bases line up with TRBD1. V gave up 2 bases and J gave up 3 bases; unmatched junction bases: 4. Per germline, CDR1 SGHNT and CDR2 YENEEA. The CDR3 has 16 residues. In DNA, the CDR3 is TGTGCCAGCAGCTTAAGACAGGGGGCCATCTACAATGAGCAGTTCTTC. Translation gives CASSLRQGAIYNEQFF.

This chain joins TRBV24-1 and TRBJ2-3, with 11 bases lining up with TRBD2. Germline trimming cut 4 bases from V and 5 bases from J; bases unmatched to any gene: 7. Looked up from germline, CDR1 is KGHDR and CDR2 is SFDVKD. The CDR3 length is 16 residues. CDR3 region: CATSEPSLAGVDTQYF. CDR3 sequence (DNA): TGTGCCACCAGTGAGCCGTCACTAGCGGGAGTAGATACGCAGTATTTT.

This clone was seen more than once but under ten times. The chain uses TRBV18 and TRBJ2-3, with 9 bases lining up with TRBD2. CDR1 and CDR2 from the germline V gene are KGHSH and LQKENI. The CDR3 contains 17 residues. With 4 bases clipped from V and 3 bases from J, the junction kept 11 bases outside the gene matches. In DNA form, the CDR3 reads TGTGCCAGCTCACGCAGTATAGCGGGAGAATTGACAGATACGCAGTATTTT. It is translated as CASSRSIAGELTDTQYF.

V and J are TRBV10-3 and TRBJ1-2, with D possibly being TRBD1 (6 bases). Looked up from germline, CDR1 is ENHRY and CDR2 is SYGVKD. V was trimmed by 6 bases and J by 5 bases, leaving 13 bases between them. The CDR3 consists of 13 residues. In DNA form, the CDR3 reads TGTGCCATCAGCCCGGGACAAGAATATGGCTACACCTTC. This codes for CAISPGQEYGYTF.

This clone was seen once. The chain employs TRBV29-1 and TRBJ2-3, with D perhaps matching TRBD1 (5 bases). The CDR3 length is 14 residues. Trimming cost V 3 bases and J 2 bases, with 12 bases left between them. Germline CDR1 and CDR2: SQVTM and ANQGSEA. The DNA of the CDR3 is TGCAGCGTTGATGTTGGGGCCCACACAGATACGCAGTATTTT. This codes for CSVDVGAHTDTQYF.

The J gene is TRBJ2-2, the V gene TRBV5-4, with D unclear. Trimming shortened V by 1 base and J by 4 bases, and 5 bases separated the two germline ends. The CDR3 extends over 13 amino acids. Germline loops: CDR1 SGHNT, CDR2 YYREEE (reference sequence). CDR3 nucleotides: TGTGCCAGCAGCTTGCCGGGCACCGGGGAGCTGTTTTTT. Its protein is CASSLPGTGELFF.

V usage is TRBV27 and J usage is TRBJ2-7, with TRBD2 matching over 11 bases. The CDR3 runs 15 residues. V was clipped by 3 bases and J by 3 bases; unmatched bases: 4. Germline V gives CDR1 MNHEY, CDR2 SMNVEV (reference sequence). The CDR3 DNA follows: TGTGCCAGCAGTTTGGGGCTAGCGGGGGGCTACGAGCAGTACTTC. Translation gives CASSLGLAGGYEQYF.

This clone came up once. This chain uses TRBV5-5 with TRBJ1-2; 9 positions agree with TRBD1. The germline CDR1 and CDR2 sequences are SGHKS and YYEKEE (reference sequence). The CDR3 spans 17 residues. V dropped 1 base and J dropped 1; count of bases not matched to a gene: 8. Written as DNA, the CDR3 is TGTGCCAGCAGCTTGCCTTGGGACAGGGTTAATAACTATGGCTACACCTTC. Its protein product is CASSLPWDRVNNYGYTF. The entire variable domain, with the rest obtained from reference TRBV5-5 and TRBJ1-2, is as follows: DAGVTQSPTHLIKTRGQQVTLRCSPISGHKSVSWYQQVLGQGPQFIFQYYEKEERGRGNFPDRFSARQFPNYSSELNVNALLLGDSALYLCASSLPWDRVNNYGYTFGSGTRLTVV.

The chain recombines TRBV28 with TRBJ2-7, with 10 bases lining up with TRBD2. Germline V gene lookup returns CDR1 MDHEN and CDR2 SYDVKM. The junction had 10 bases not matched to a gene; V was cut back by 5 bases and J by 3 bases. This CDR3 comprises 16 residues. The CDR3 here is CASSTRTSGTYYEQYF. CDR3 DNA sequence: TGTGCCAGCAGTACCCGGACTAGCGGCACCTACTACGAGCAGTACTTC. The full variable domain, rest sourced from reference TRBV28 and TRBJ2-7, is DVKVTQSSRYLVKRTGEKVFLECVQDMDHENMFWYRQDPGLGLRLIYFSYDVKMKEKGDIPEGYSVSREKKERFSLILESASTNQTSMYLCASSTRTSGTYYEQYFGPGTRLTVT.

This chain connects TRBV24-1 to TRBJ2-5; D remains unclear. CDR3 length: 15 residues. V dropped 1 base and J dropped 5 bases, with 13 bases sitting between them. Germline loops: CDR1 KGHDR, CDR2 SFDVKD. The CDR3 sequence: CATSDFPSRNETQYF. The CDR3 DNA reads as TGTGCCACCAGTGATTTCCCCTCCAGGAATGAGACCCAGTACTTC.

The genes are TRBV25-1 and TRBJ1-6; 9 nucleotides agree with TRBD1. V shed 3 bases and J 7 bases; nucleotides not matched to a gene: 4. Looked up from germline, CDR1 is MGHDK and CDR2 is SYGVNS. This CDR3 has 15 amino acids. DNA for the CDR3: TGTGCCAGCAGTGAGGGACAGGGAGGGAATTCACCCCTCCACTTT. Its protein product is CASSEGQGGNSPLHF.

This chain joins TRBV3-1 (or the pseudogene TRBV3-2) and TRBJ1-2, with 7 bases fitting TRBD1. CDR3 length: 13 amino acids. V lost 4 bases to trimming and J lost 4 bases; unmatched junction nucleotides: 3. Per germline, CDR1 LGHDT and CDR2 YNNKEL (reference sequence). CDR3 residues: CASSLRQGYGYTF. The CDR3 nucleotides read TGTGCCAGCAGCCTACGACAGGGCTATGGCTACACCTTC.

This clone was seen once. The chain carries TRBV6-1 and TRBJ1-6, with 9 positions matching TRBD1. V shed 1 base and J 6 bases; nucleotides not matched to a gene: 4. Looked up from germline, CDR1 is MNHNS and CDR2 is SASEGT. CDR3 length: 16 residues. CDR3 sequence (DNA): TGTGCCAGCAGTGAAGGGACAGGGGCCGTTAATTCACCCCTCCACTTT. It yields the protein CASSEGTGAVNSPLHF.